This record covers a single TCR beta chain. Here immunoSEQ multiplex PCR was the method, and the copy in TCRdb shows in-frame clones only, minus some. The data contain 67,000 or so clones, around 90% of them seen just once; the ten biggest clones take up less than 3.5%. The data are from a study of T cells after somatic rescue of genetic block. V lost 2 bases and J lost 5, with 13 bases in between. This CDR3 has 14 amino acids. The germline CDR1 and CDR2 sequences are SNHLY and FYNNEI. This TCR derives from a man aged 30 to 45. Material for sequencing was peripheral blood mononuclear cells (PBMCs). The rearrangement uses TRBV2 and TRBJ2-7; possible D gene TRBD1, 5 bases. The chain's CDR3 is CASSEWQGFNEQYF. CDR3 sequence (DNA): TGTGCCAGCAGTGAATGGCAGGGATTCAACGAGCAGTACTTC. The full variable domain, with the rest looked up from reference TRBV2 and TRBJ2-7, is EPEVTQTPSHQVTQMGQEVILRCVPISNHLYFYWYRQILGQKVEFLVSFYNNEISEKSEIFDDQFSVERPDGSNFTLKIRSTKLEDSAMYFCASSEWQGFNEQYFGPGTRLTVT.